This section outlines one TCR beta chain sequence together with its context. This record belongs to a study of blood T cell repertoires in COVID-19. Study background: The United States, Italy and Spain provided the acute and convalescent COVID-19 samples. T cells, B-cell-depleted T cells, or PBMCs provided the cDNA or gDNA that served as material.

In the authors' methods: Estimated nucleated cell counts came from reference gene primer amplification. TCRdb keeps only in-frame clones here, not all; method: immunoSEQ multiplex PCR. V, J and clone size were drawn from that table, and D and trimming were deduced from the DNA. Among approximately 160,000 clones listed, about 79% were seen once. With 3 bases clipped from V and 3 bases from J, the junction kept 6 bases outside the gene matches. Germline V gives CDR1 MRHNA, CDR2 SNTAGT. The CDR3 extends over 15 amino acids. The sequence came from a woman between 50 and 59 years old in a cohort sampled during active or convalescent COVID-19. The sequenced sample consisted of peripheral blood. V usage is TRBV6-4 and J usage is TRBJ2-3; 7 nucleotides agree with TRBD2. The CDR3 loop is CASSDSAGVTDTQYF. For the CDR3, the DNA is TGTGCCAGCAGTGATTCGGCGGGGGTGACAGATACGCAGTATTTT.